Listed below are T cell receptor beta chains from one sample, sequenced in a study of blood T cell repertoires in COVID-19. The protocol was immunoSEQ multiplex PCR, while the TCRdb copy is restricted to in-frame clones and leaves out a portion. The data contain 52,000 or so clones, around nine tenths of them singletons. Sequencing was carried out using peripheral blood. The receptors were gathered from a man aged 55 to 70 with active COVID-19. The CDR3 runs from the conserved cysteine through the conserved F or W. A D gene is named only where the DNA matches it firmly.

TRBD2 TRBJ2-3 TRBV5-1 CASSLASGSADTQYF TGCGCCAGCAGCTTGGCTAGCGGGAGCGCAGATACGCAGTATTTT
TRBD2 TRBJ2-1 TRBV15 CATSRAGTSNTEQFF TGTGCCACCAGCAGGGCCGGGACTAGCAATACTGAGCAGTTCTTC
. TRBJ1-1 TRBV27 CASSFEGNTEAFF TGTGCCAGCAGTTTTGAGGGGAACACTGAAGCTTTCTTT
. TRBJ1-2 TRBV28 CASKENYSDGYTF TGTGCCAGCAAGGAAAATTATAGCGATGGCTACACCTTC
. TRBJ2-1 TRBV13 CASSLGSVVSSEYNEQFF TGTGCCAGCAGCTTAGGGTCGGTCGTGAGTAGCGAATACAATGAGCAGTTCTTC
TRBD1 TRBJ1-3 TRBV5-6 CASSLAQGAVDTIYF TGTGCCAGCAGCTTGGCCCAGGGGGCGGTGGACACCATATATTTT
TRBD1 TRBJ1-5 TRBV15 CATSRVTGAVQPQHF TGTGCCACCAGCAGAGTTACAGGGGCCGTACAGCCCCAGCATTTT
. TRBJ2-7 TRBV5-1 CASSPDPEVAYEQYF TGCGCCAGCAGCCCCGACCCGGAGGTTGCCTACGAGCAGTACTTC
. TRBJ2-3 TRBV6-6 CASSYPGADTQYF TGTGCCAGCAGCTACCCCGGAGCGGATACGCAGTATTTT
TRBD2 TRBJ2-1 TRBV19 CASGTSGRFPSYNEQFF TGTGCCAGTGGGACTAGCGGGAGGTTCCCCTCCTACAATGAGCAGTTCTTC